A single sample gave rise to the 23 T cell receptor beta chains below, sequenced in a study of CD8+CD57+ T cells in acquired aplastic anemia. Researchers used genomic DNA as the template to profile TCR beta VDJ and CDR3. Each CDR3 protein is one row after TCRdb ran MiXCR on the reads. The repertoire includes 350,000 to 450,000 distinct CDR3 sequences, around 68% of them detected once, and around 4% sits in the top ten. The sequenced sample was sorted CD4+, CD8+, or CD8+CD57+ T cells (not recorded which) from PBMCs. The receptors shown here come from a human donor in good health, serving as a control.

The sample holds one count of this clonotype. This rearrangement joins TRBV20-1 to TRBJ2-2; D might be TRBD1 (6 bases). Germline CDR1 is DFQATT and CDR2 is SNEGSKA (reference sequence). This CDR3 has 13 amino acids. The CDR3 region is CSVIGQINEELFF. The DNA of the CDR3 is TGCAGCGTTATCGGACAGATCAACGAGGAGCTGTTTTTT.

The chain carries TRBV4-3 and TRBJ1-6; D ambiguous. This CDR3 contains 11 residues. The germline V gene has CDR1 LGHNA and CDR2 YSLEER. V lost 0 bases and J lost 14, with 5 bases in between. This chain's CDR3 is CASSQDNTLHF. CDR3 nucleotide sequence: TGCGCCAGCAGCCAAGATAACACCCTCCACTTT.

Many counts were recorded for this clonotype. In DNA form, the CDR3 reads TGCAGCGCTAGGGAGGGGACGGATGAGACCCAGTACTTC. This gives the protein CSAREGTDETQYF. The V and J genes are TRBV29-1 and TRBJ2-5; 7 positions agree with TRBD2. Losses at the gene ends were 7 bases for V and 5 bases for J; bases not matched to a gene: 10. The CDR3 sequence is 13 residues long. CDR1 is SQVTM and CDR2 is ANQGSEA in the germline V gene.

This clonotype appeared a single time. The DNA for the CDR3 is TGTGCCAGCAGCCCGACAGGGGACCTAGGATCACCCCTCCACTTT. Protein product: CASSPTGDLGSPLHF. The chain has TRBV6-1 and TRBJ1-6; 8 bases match TRBD1. Germline V CDR1 and CDR2: MNHNS, SASEGT. V was pared by 6 bases and J by 10 bases, with 11 bases of the junction left unmatched. The CDR3 runs to 15 residues.

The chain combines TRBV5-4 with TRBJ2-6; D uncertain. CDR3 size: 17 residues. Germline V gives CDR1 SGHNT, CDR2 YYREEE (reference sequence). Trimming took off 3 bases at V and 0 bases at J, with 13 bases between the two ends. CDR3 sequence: CASSSGPGRSGANVLTF. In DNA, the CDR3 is TGTGCCAGCAGCTCGGGCCCCGGCCGCTCTGGGGCCAACGTCCTGACTTTC. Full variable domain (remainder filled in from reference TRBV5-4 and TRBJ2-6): ETGVTQSPTHLIKTRGQQVTLRCSSQSGHNTVSWYQQALGQGPQFIFQYYREEENGRGNFPPRFSGLQFPNYSSELNVNALELDDSALYLCASSSGPGRSGANVLTFGAGSRLTVL.

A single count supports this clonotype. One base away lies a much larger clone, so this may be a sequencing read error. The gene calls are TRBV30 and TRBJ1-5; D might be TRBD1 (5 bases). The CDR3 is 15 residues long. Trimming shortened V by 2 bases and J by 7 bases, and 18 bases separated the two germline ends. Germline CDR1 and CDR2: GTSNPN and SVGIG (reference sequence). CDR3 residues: CAWSHAGRVKQPQHF. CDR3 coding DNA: TGTGCCTGGAGTCACGCGGGCAGGGTCAAACAGCCCCAGCATTTT.

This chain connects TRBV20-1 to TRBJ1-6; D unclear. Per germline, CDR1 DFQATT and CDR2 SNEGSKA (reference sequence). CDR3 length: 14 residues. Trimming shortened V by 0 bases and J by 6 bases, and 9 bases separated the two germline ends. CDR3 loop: CSARDQQINSPLHF. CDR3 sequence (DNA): TGCAGTGCTAGAGATCAACAGATTAATTCACCCCTCCACTTT.

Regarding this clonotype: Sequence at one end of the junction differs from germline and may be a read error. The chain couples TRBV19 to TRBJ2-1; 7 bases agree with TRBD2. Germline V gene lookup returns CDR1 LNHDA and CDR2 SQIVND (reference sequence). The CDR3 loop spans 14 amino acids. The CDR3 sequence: CASSGGGWYTEQFF. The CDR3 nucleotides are TGTGCCAGTAGTGGCGGGGGATGGTACACTGAGCAGTTCTTT.

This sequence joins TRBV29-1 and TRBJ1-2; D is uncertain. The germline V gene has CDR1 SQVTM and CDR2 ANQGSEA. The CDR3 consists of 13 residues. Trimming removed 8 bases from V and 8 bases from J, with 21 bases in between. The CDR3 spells CSSYSRAAGGYTF. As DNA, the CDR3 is TGCAGCAGTTACTCTCGGGCAGCCGGCGGCTACACCTTC.

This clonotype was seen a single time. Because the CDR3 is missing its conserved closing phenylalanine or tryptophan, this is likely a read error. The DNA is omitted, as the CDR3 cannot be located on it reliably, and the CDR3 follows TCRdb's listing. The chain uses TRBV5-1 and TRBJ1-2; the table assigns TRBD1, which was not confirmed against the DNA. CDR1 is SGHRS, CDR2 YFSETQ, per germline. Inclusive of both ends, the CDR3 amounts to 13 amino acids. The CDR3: CATSRRDVNGDTL.

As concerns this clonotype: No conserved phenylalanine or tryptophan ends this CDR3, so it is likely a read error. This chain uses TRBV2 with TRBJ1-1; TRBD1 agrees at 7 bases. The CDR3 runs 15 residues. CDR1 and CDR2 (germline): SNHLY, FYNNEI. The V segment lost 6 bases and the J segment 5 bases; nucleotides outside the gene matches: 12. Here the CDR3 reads CASRFRQGGLTEAFS. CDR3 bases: TGTGCCAGCAGGTTTAGACAGGGTGGCCTGACTGAAGCTTTCTCT.

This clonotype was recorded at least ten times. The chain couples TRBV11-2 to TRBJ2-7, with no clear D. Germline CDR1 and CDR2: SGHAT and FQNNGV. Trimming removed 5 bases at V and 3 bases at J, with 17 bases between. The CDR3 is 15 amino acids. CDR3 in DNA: TGTGCCAGCAGCGCCCAGAGTACTTTTGTCTACGAGCAGTACTTC. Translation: CASSAQSTFVYEQYF.

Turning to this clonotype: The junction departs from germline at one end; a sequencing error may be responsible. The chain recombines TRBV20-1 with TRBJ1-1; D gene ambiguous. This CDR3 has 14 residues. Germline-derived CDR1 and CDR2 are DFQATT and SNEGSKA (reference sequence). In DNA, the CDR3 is TGCAGCGTTGAAAGCGCGGGCGTCGTAACTGGAGCTTTCTTT. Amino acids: CSVESAGVVTGAFF.

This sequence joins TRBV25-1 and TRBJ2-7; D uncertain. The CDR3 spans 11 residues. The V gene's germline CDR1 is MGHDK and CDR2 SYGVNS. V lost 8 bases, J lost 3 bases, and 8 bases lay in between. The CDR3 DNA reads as TGTGCCAGCGGGGTGGTCTACGAGCAGTACTTC. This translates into CASGVVYEQYF.

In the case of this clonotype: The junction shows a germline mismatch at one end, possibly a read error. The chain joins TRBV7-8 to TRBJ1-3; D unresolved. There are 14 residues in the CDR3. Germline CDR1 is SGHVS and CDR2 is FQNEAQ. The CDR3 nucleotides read TGTGCCAGCAGCTTAATCTCGAACACAAACACCATCTTTTTT. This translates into CASSLISNTNTIFF.

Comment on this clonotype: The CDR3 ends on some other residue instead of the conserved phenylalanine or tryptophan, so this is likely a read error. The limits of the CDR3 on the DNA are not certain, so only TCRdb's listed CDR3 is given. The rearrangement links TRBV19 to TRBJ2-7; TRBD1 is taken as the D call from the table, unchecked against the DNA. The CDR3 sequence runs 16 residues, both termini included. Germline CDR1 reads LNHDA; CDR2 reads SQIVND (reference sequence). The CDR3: CASSTIRLAAGNQPQL.

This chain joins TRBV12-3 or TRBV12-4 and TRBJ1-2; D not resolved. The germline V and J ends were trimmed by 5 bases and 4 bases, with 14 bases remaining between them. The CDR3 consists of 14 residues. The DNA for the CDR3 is TGTGCCAGCAGTCCAGCTCGGGAGTCCTATGGCTACACCTTC. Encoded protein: CASSPARESYGYTF.

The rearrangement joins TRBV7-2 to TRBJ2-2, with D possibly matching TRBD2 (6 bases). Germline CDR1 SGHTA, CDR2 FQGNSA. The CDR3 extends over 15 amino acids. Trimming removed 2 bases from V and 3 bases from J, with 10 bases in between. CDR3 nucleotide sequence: TGTGCCAGCAGCTTAAGCGGGTATCACACCGGGGAGCTGTTTTTT. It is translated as CASSLSGYHTGELFF.

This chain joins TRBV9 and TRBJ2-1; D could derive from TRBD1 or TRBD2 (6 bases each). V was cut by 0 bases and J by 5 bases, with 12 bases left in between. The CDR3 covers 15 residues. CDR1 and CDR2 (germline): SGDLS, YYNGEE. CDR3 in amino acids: CASSVAGAPNNEQFF. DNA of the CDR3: TGTGCCAGCAGCGTAGCGGGGGCCCCTAACAATGAGCAGTTCTTC.

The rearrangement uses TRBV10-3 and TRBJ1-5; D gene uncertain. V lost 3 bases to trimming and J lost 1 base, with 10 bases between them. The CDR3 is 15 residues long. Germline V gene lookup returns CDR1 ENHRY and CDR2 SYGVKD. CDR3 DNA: TGTGCCATCAGTGACTCAAACGGGAGCAATCAGCCCCAGCATTTT. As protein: CAISDSNGSNQPQHF.

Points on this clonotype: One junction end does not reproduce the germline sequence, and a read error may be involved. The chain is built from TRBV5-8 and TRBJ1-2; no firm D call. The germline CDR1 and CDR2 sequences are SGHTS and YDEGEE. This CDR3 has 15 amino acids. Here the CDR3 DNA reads TGTGCCAGCAGTTTGGCGCGCTGGGCGGACTATGGCTACACCTTC. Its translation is CASSLARWADYGYTF.

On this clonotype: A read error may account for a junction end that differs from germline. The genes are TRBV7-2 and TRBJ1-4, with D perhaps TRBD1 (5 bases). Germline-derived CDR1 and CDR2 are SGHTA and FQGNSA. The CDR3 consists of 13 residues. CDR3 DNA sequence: TGTGCCAGCAGCTCTCCCGGGGGTGAAAACCTGTTTTTT. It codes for CASSSPGGENLFF.

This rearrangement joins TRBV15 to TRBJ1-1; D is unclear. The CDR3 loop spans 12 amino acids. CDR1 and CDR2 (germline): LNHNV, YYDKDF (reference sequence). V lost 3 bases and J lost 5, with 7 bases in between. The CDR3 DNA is TGTGCCACCAGCAGCTACGGGACTGAAGCTTTCTTT. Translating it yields CATSSYGTEAFF.